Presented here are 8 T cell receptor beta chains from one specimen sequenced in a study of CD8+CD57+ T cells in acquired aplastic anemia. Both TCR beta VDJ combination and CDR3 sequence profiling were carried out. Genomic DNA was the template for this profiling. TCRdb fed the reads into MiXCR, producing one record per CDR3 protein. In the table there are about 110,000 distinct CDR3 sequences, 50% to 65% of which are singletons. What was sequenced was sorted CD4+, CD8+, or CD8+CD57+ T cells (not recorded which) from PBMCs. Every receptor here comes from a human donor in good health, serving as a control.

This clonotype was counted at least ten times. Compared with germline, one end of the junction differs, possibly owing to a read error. The CDR3 nucleotides read TGCAGTGCTGGAGACAGGGGAGGGGACTACGAGCAGTACTTC. It codes for CSAGDRGGDYEQYF. V and J are TRBV20-1 and TRBJ2-7, with a tentative D call TRBD1 (8 bases). This CDR3 is 14 amino acids long. CDR1 and CDR2 (germline): DFQATT, SNEGSKA (reference sequence).

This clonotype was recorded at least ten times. The CDR3 bases are TGCGCCAGCAGCCAGGACTCCGGGACAGGGTCTCGTGGCTACACCTTC. This gives the protein CASSQDSGTGSRGYTF. This sequence joins TRBV4-3 and TRBJ1-2; 9 bases align to TRBD1. The germline gives CDR1 LGHNA, CDR2 YSLEER. The CDR3 contains 16 residues. V gave up 3 bases and J gave up 7 bases; unmatched junction bases: 12.

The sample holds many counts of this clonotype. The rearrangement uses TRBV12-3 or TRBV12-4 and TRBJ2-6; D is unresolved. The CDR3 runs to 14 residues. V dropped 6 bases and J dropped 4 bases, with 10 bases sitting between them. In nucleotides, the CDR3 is TGTGCCAGCAGCATGATGACAGGGGCCAACGTCCTGACTTTC. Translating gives CASSMMTGANVLTF.

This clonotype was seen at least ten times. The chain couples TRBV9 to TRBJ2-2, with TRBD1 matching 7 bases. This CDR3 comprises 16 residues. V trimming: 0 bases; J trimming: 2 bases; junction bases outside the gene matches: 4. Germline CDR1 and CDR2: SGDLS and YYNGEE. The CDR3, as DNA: TGTGCCAGCAGCGTAGACAGGACAGGAAACACCGGGGAGCTGTTTTTT. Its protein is CASSVDRTGNTGELFF.

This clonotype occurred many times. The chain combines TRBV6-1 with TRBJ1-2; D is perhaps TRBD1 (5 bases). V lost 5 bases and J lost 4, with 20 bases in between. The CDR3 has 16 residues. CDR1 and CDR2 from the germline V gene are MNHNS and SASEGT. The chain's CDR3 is CASSPPPQGRTYGYTF. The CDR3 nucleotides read TGTGCCAGCAGTCCTCCGCCCCAGGGACGGACCTATGGCTACACCTTC.

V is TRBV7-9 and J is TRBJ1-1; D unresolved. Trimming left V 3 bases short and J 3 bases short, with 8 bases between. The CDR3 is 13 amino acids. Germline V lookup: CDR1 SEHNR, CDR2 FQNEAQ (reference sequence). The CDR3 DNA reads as TGTGCCAGCAGCTTGAATAGGGACACTGAAGCTTTCTTT. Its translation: CASSLNRDTEAFF.

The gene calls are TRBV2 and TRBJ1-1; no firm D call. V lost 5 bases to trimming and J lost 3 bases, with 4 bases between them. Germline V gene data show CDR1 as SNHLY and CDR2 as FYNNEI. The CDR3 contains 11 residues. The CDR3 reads CASSMDTEAFF. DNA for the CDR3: TGTGCCAGCAGTATGGACACTGAAGCTTTCTTT.

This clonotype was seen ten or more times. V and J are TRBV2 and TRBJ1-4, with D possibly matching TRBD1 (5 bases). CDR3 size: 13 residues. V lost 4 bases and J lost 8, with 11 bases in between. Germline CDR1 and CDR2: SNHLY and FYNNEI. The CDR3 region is CASSAMGGEKLFF. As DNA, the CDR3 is TGTGCCAGCAGTGCAATGGGGGGAGAAAAACTGTTTTTT.